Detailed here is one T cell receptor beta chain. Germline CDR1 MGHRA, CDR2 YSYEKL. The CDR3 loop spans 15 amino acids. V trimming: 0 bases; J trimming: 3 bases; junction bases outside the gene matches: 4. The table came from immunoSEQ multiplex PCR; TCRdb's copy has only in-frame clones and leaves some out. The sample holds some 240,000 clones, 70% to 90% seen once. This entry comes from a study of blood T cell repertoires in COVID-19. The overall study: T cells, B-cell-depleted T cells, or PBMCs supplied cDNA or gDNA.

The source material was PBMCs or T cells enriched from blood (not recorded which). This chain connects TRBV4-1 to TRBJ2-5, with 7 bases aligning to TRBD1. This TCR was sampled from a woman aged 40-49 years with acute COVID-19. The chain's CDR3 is CASSQDPTGEETQYF. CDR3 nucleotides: TGCGCCAGCAGCCAAGATCCCACAGGGGAAGAGACCCAGTACTTC.